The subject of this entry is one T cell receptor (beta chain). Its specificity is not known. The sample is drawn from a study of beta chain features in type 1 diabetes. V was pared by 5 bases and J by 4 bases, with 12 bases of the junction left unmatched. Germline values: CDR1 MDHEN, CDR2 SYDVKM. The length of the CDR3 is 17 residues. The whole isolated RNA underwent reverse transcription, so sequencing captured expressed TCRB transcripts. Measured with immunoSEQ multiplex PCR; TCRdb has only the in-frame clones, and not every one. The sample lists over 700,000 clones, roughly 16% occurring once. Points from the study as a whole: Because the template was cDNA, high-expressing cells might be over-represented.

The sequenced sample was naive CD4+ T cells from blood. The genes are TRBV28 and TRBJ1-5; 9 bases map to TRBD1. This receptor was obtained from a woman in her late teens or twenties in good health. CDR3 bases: TGTGCCAGCAGTCTAGGGACAGGGCGCCGGGCTAATCAGCCCCAGCATTTT. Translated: CASSLGTGRRANQPQHF.